Listed here is a single TCR beta chain. Libraries were prepared by immunoSEQ multiplex PCR; TCRdb keeps only in-frame clonotypes and omits some of them. This sample yields more than 75,000 clones, of which around 84% are seen a single time; about 11% belongs to the top ten. CDR3 length: 13 amino acids. The V and J ends lost 0 bases and 4 bases respectively, with 7 bases between them. CDR1 LNHNV and CDR2 YYDKDF come from the germline V gene (reference sequence). The sample belongs to a study of blood T cell repertoires in COVID-19. The chain is built from TRBV15 and TRBJ2-7; D uncertain. The sequencing sample was made of peripheral blood. This receptor was obtained from a human donor in a cohort sampled during active COVID-19. The CDR3 region has the DNA TGTGCCACCAGCAGAGATCCCCAATACGAGCAGTACTTC. Encoded protein: CATSRDPQYEQYF.